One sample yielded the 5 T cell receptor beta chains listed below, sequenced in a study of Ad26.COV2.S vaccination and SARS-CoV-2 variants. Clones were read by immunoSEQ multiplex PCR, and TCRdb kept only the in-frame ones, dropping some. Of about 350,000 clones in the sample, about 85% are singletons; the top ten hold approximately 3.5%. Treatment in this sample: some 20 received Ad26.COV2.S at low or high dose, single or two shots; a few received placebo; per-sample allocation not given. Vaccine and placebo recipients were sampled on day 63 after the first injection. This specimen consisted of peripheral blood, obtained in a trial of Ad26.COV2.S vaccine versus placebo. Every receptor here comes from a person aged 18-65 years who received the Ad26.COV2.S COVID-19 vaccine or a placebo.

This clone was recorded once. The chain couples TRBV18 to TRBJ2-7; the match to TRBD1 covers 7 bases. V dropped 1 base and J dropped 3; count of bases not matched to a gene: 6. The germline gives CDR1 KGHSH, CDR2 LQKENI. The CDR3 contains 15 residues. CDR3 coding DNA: TGTGCCAGCTCACCACAGGGGACAGTAGGCTACGAGCAGTACTTC. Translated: CASSPQGTVGYEQYF.

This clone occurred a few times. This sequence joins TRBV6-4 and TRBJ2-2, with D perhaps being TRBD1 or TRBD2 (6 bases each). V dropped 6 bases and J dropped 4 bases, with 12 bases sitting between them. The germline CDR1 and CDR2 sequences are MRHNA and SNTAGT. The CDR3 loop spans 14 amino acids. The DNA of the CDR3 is TGTGCCAGCAGGGAACAGGGAGGCACCGGGGAGCTGTTTTTT. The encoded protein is CASREQGGTGELFF.

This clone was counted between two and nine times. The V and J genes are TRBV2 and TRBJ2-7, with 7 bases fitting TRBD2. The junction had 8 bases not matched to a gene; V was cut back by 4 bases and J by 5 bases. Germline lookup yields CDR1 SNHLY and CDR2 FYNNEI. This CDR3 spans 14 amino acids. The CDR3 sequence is CASSGTGGIHEQYF. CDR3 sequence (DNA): TGTGCCAGCAGTGGTACGGGAGGAATCCACGAGCAGTACTTC.

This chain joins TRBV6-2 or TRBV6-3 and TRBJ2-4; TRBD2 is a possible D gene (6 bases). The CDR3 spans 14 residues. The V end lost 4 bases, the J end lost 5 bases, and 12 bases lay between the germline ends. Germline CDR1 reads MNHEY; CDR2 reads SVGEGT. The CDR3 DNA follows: TGTGCCAGCAGTTTGGGGACTGGGGAAAACATTCAGTACTTC. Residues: CASSLGTGENIQYF.

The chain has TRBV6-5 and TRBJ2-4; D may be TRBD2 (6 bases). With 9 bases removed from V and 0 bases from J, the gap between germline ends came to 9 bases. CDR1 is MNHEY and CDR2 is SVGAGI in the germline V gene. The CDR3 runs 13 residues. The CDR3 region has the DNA TGTGCCAGTTGGGAGGTAGCCAAAAACATTCAGTACTTC. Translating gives CASWEVAKNIQYF.